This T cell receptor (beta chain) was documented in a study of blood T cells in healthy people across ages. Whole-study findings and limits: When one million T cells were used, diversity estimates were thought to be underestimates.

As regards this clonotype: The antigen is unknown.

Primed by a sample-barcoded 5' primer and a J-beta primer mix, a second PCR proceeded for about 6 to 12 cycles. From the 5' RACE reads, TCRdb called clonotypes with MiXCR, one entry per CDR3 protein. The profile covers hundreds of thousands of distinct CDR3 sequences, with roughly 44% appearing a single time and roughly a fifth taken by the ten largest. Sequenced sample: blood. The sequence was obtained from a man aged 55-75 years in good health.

CDR3 sequence reads: CASSPHSTVEAFF. In nucleotides, the CDR3 is TGTGCCAGCAGCCCCCATTCGACCGTTGAAGCTTTCTTT. The chain carries TRBV7-6 and TRBJ1-1, with unresolved D. The CDR3 is made up of 13 amino acids. Trimming left V 5 bases short and J 7 bases short, with 14 bases between. CDR1 and CDR2 (germline): SGHVS, FNYEAQ.